This T cell receptor (beta chain) derives from a study of T-cell reconstitution after alpha-beta-depleted transplantation in children. General study results and limits: By about two months after transplant, alpha-beta T cells reportedly arose from several hundred graft clones that had expanded. It was newly produced T cells that mostly accounted for T-cell counts and diversity one year after transplant. TCRbeta diversity was high at day 60 in some patients (a result of surviving recipient T cells and thymic progenitors).

V gave up 1 base and J gave up 3 bases; unmatched junction bases: 9. Germline V lookup: CDR1 LNHNV, CDR2 YYDKDF (reference sequence). This CDR3 comprises 16 residues. Unique molecular identifiers were used to barcode this TCRbeta library. MiXCR was run by TCRdb on the PCR reads, yielding one entry per CDR3 protein. The sample contains about 830,000 distinct CDR3 sequences, roughly 15% of which appear only once. This clonotype was seen only once. The antigen is not known. The receptor was isolated from a male patient younger than 18 who had a stem cell transplant for acute lymphoblastic leukemia, so the T cells may come from the graft donor. Source: PBMCs, mostly from graft donor cells, taken 360 days after TCRalphabeta/CD19-depleted stem cell transplant. The chain recombines TRBV15 with TRBJ2-7; 7 bases agree with TRBD1. The DNA of the CDR3 is TGTGCCACCAGCAGAGGAGGGGGTCAGGGGGTCTACGAGCAGTACTTC. Protein: CATSRGGGQGVYEQYF.